The source of this T cell receptor (beta chain) is a study of blood T cell repertoires in COVID-19. Study-level background: Acute and convalescent COVID-19 specimens originated in the United States, Italy and Spain.

Participants spanned ages about 18 to 90 years and resided in about two dozen US areas. Authors' data handling: How many nucleated cells were present was estimated from reference gene primer amplification. Clones were sequenced by immunoSEQ multiplex PCR, and TCRdb holds only the in-frame ones, with some missing. V and J calls and clone size come straight from that table; D and trimming were deduced from the DNA. This repertoire shows 350,000 to 550,000 clones, nearly 90% found once; its top ten account for approximately 2%. The TCR was taken from a woman aged 18-35 years with acute COVID-19. Sample: PBMCs or T cells enriched from blood (not recorded which).

CDR3 nucleotides: TGTGCCATCAGAGGGTGGGACAGGCAAACTGGAGATGAAAAACTGTTTTTT. Its protein product is CAIRGWDRQTGDEKLFF. V gene TRBV10-3 combines with J gene TRBJ1-4; 8 nucleotides align to TRBD1. CDR3 length: 17 amino acids. Trimming at V came to 6 bases and at J to 6 bases, leaving 15 bases not matched to a gene. CDR1 ENHRY and CDR2 SYGVKD come from the germline V gene.